The 19 T cell receptor beta chains reported below all come from one sample, sequenced in a study of cytomegalovirus exposure and HLA in healthy donors. Method: immunoSEQ multiplex PCR; TCRdb's copy keeps in-frame clones and lacks some. Here the sample spans roughly 120,000 clones, about 82% being singletons. Material for sequencing was PBMCs. These receptors all stem from a man aged 18-30 years in good health and CMV-seronegative.

The CDR3 here is CASSDAGGSQPQHF. CDR3 coding DNA: TGTGCCAGCAGTGACGCAGGGGGTAGTCAGCCCCAGCATTTT. The chain recombines TRBV6-4 with TRBJ1-5; 7 positions match TRBD1. From germline, CDR1 is MRHNA and CDR2 SNTAGT. CDR3 length: 14 amino acids. J lost 6 bases, V lost 2 bases, and 4 bases had no gene match.

This clone was counted only a few times. This sequence joins TRBV30 and TRBJ1-1; no firm D call. The germline gives CDR1 GTSNPN, CDR2 SVGIG (reference sequence). Trimming removed 5 bases at V and 5 bases at J, with 9 bases between. CDR3 length: 11 residues. The DNA for the CDR3 is TGTGCCTGGGGGAGGGAGACTGAAGCTTTCTTT. This gives the protein CAWGRETEAFF.

V usage is TRBV7-2 and J usage is TRBJ2-3, with 7 bases aligning to TRBD2. Germline V gene lookup returns CDR1 SGHTA and CDR2 FQGNSA. This CDR3 is 15 amino acids long. The V and J ends lost 2 bases and 0 bases, in that order; junction bases with no gene match: 2. CDR3: CASSLNGGSTDTQYF. The CDR3 nucleotides read TGTGCCAGCAGCTTAAACGGGGGGAGCACAGATACGCAGTATTTT.

This sequence joins TRBV10-3 and TRBJ2-7, with TRBD1 as a possible D gene (5 bases). Germline lookup yields CDR1 ENHRY and CDR2 SYGVKD. Trimming pared 0 bases from V and 1 base from J, leaving 16 bases between. This CDR3 has 17 residues. CDR3 sequence: CAISESSWGRRSYEQYF. The DNA for the CDR3 is TGTGCCATCAGTGAGTCTTCATGGGGCCGCCGATCCTACGAGCAGTACTTC.

The chain carries TRBV18 and TRBJ1-5, with D possibly matching TRBD1 (6 bases). The germline CDR1 and CDR2 sequences are KGHSH and LQKENI. V was cut by 3 bases and J by 4 bases, with 7 bases left in between. The CDR3 extends over 13 amino acids. The CDR3 spells CASSPDRNQPQHF. The CDR3 DNA sequence: TGTGCCAGCTCACCGGACAGAAATCAGCCCCAGCATTTT.

As concerns this clone: At one end, the junction sequence differs from germline, possibly due to a read error. This chain joins TRBV13 and TRBJ2-7; TRBD2 agrees at 14 bases. The CDR3 has 17 residues. CDR1 and CDR2 (germline): PRHDT, FYEKMQ (reference sequence). The CDR3 DNA reads as TGTGCCAGCAGCTTAATCGGACTAGCGGGGGGCTCCTCCGAGCAGTACTTC. Amino acid sequence: CASSLIGLAGGSSEQYF.

This chain links TRBV5-1 with TRBJ2-5; D is undetermined. This CDR3 spans 13 amino acids. V gave up 0 bases and J gave up 5 bases, with 8 bases separating them. Germline values: CDR1 SGHRS, CDR2 YFSETQ. The CDR3 DNA reads TGCGCCAGCAGCTTGGTCCCAATCGAGACCCAGTACTTC. Translating it yields CASSLVPIETQYF.

The V gene is TRBV7-2, the J gene TRBJ2-3; a possible D gene is TRBD2 (6 bases). Trimming pared 0 bases from V and 6 bases from J, leaving 10 bases between. CDR3 length equals 14 residues. CDR1 is SGHTA and CDR2 is FQGNSA in the germline V gene. Written as DNA, the CDR3 is TGTGCCAGCAGCTTAGCCGGAGGGGCGGATACGCAGTATTTT. Its translation: CASSLAGGADTQYF.

The rearrangement joins TRBV18 to TRBJ2-3; 8 bases match TRBD1. The CDR3 length is 18 residues. With 1 base clipped from V and 0 bases from J, the junction kept 9 bases outside the gene matches. Germline CDR1 KGHSH, CDR2 LQKENI. DNA of the CDR3: TGTGCCAGCTCACCACGGGGAGCCCAGGGGGCAAGCACAGATACGCAGTATTTT. Translation: CASSPRGAQGASTDTQYF.

The rearrangement links TRBV4-1 to TRBJ2-7, with TRBD1 matching 7 bases. The CDR3 sequence is 14 residues long. Losses at the gene ends were 4 bases for V and 3 bases for J; bases not matched to a gene: 6. Looked up from germline, CDR1 is MGHRA and CDR2 is YSYEKL. CDR3 residues: CASSLYGDSYEQYF. For the CDR3, the DNA is TGCGCCAGCAGCCTATATGGGGACAGCTACGAGCAGTACTTC.

The V and J genes are TRBV30 and TRBJ2-7; TRBD1 aligns across 8 bases. This CDR3 region has 17 residues. With 4 bases clipped from V and 3 bases from J, the junction kept 17 bases outside the gene matches. Germline V gene sequence: CDR1 GTSNPN, CDR2 SVGIG (reference sequence). As DNA, the CDR3 is TGTGCCTGGACCTTGGGGGGACAGGCCTCCCTTGGCTACGAGCAGTACTTC. Translated: CAWTLGGQASLGYEQYF.

V gene TRBV11-2 combines with J gene TRBJ2-1, with 7 bases aligning to TRBD2. J lost 0 bases, V lost 1 base, and 3 bases had no gene match. CDR1 is SGHAT and CDR2 is FQNNGV in the germline V gene. The CDR3 spans 16 residues. The CDR3 loop is CASSLASGGSYNEQFF. DNA for the CDR3: TGTGCCAGCAGCTTAGCTTCGGGGGGCTCCTACAATGAGCAGTTCTTC.

The genes are TRBV18 and TRBJ1-6, with 7 nucleotides matching TRBD1. This CDR3 is 15 amino acids long. J was trimmed by 7 bases and V by 3 bases; bases with no gene match: 6. Looked up from germline, CDR1 is KGHSH and CDR2 is LQKENI. CDR3 residues: CASSPRDSGNSPLHF. CDR3 DNA: TGTGCCAGCTCACCTCGGGACAGTGGGAATTCACCCCTCCACTTT.

The rearrangement joins TRBV7-9 to TRBJ1-2; TRBD1 might be the D (5 bases). The germline V and J ends were trimmed by 1 base and 4 bases, with 16 bases remaining between them. Germline CDR1 SEHNR, CDR2 FQNEAQ (reference sequence). This CDR3 is 16 amino acids long. The CDR3 DNA sequence: TGTGCCAGCAGCTTAGTACGGCAGGGAAATTTCTATGGCTACACCTTC. Translation gives CASSLVRQGNFYGYTF.

The chain has TRBV14 and TRBJ1-2; tentative D call: TRBD1 (6 bases). CDR1 and CDR2 from the germline V gene are SGHDN and FVKESK. The CDR3 contains 13 residues. Trimming left V 2 bases short and J 5 bases short, with 9 bases between. The CDR3 protein is CASSQSQGYGYTF. For the CDR3, the DNA is TGTGCCAGCAGCCAAAGCCAGGGGTATGGCTACACCTTC.

V gene TRBV6-5 combines with J gene TRBJ1-2; the D gene is possibly TRBD1 (5 bases). The CDR3 spans 14 residues. Trimming took off 5 bases at V and 6 bases at J, with 16 bases between the two ends. CDR1 and CDR2 from the germline V gene are MNHEY and SVGAGI. The CDR3 nucleotides are TGTGCCAGCAGTCCCGGGGGGGGGTTAAATGGCTACACCTTC. Translated, it gives CASSPGGGLNGYTF.

The chain is built from TRBV30 and TRBJ1-2; D remains unclear. The germline V gene has CDR1 GTSNPN and CDR2 SVGIG (reference sequence). V was trimmed by 3 bases and J by 7 bases, leaving 15 bases between them. The CDR3 is 13 residues long. CDR3 nucleotides: TGTGCCTGGAGCCGACTGGGTTGGTCTGGCTACACCTTC. Translating it yields CAWSRLGWSGYTF.

The rearrangement joins TRBV4-1 to TRBJ2-3; D is possibly TRBD2 (6 bases). The CDR3 has 17 residues. Trimming removed 0 bases at V and 0 bases at J, with 13 bases between. Germline assignment: CDR1 MGHRA and CDR2 YSYEKL. The CDR3 is CASSQDRGGASTDTQYF. DNA for the CDR3: TGCGCCAGCAGCCAAGATCGTGGCGGGGCTAGCACAGATACGCAGTATTTT.

This clone has only one observation. The chain combines TRBV7-9 with TRBJ1-1, with unresolved D. Trimming removed 4 bases at V and 5 bases at J, with 17 bases between. The CDR3 contains 15 residues. Germline V CDR1 and CDR2: SEHNR, FQNEAQ (reference sequence). The CDR3 region is CASSSLAVARTEAFF. The CDR3 nucleotides read TGTGCCAGCAGCTCTTTAGCTGTAGCGCGTACTGAAGCTTTCTTT.